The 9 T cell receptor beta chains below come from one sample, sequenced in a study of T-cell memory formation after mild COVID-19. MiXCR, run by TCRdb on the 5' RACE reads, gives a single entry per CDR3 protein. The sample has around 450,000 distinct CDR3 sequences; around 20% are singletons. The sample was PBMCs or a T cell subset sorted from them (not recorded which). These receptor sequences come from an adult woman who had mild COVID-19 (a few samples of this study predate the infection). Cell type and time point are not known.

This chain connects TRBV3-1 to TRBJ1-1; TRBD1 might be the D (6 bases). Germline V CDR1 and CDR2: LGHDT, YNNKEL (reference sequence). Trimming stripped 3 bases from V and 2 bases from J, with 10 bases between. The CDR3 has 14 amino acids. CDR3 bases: TGTGCCAGCAGCCAGGGGACACCCAACACTGAAGCTTTCTTT. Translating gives CASSQGTPNTEAFF.

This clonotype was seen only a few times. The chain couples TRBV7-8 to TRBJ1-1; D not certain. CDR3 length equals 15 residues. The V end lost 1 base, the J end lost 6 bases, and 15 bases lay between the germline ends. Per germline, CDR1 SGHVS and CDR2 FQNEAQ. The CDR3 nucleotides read TGTGCCAGCAGCTTAGTGGGCAGCCCGGTGGCTGAAGCTTTCTTT. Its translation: CASSLVGSPVAEAFF.

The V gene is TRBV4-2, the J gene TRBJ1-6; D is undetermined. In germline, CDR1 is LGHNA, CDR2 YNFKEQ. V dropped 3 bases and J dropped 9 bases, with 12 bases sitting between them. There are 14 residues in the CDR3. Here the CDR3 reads CASSQDALGSPLHF. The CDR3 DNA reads TGTGCCAGCAGCCAGGACGCCCTAGGTTCACCCCTCCACTTT.

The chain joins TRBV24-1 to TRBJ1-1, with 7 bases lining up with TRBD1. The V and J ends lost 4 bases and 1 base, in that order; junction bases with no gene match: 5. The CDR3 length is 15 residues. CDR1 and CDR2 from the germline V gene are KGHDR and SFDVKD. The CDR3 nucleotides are TGTGCCACCAGTGACCCTAGACAGGGGAACACTGAAGCTTTCTTT. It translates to CATSDPRQGNTEAFF.

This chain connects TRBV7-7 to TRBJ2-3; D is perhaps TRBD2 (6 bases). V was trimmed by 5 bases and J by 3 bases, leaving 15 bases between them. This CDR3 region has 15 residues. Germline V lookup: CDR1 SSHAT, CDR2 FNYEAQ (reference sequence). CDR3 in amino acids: CASSPGVGGTDTQYF. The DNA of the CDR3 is TGTGCCAGCAGCCCAGGAGTGGGGGGAACAGATACGCAGTATTTT.

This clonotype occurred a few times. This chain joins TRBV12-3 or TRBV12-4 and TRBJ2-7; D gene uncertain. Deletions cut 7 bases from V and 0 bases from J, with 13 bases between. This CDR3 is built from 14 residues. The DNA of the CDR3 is TGTGCCAGCACCCAAAGACCGGGCTCCTACGAGCAGTACTTC. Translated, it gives CASTQRPGSYEQYF.

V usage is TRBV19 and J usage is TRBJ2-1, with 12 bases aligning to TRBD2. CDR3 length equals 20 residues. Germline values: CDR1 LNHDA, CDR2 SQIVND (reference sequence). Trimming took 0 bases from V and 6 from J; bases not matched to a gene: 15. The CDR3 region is CASSIDQASGRAFAFNEQFF. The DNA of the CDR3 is TGTGCCAGTAGTATAGATCAGGCTAGCGGGAGGGCCTTCGCTTTCAATGAGCAGTTCTTC.

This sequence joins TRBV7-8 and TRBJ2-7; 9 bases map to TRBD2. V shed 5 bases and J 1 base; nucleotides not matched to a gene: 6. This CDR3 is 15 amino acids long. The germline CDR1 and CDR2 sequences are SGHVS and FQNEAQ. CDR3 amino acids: CASSRRLAVSYEQYF. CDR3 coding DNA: TGTGCCAGCAGCCGGCGACTAGCGGTTTCCTACGAGCAGTACTTC.

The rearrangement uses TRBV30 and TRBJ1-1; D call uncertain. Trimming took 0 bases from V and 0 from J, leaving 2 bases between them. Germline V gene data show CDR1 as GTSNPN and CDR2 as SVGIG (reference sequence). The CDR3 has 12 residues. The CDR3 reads CAWSVVNTEAFF. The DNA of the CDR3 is TGTGCCTGGAGTGTAGTGAACACTGAAGCTTTCTTT. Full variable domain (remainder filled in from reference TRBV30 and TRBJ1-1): SQTIHQWPATLVQPVGSPLSLECTVEGTSNPNLYWYRQAAGRGLQLLFYSVGIGQISSEVPQNLSASRPQDRQFILSSKKLLLSDSGFYLCAWSVVNTEAFFGQGTRLTVV.